Shown below are 7 T cell receptor beta chains from a single sample sequenced in a study of CD8+ T cells in alopecia areata. Once RNA had been extracted, it was reverse transcribed into cDNA to act as the sequencing template. Produced via immunoSEQ multiplex PCR; TCRdb's table is partial and in-frame only. The table includes over 95,000 clones, 35% to 45% detected once. The sample taken for sequencing was CD4+ T cells sorted from blood. The source of these receptors is a human donor with alopecia areata.

The table lists this clone with a few counts. One end of the junction varies from germline; a read error may be responsible. The V call is TRBV4-1, the J call TRBJ2-3; D call uncertain. The CDR3 length is 15 residues. Germline CDR1 and CDR2: MGHRA and YSYEKL. CDR3 protein: CASSQDGPGTDTQYF. CDR3 coding DNA: TGTGCCAGCAGCCAAGATGGGCCTGGCACAGATACGCAGTATTTT.

The chain carries TRBV30 and TRBJ1-4; 11 bases line up with TRBD1. Germline CDR1 is GTSNPN and CDR2 is SVGIG (reference sequence). There are 14 residues in the CDR3. J was trimmed by 6 bases and V by 4 bases; bases with no gene match: 4. CDR3 nucleotides: TGTGCCTGGACGGGACAGGGGGGATATGAAAAACTGTTTTTT. Translation gives CAWTGQGGYEKLFF.

J is TRBJ2-1 and V is TRBV9; D may match TRBD1 or TRBD2 (5 bases each). The germline CDR1 and CDR2 sequences are SGDLS and YYNGEE. The V and J ends lost 3 bases and 8 bases respectively, with 18 bases between them. The CDR3 loop spans 15 amino acids. The CDR3 nucleotides read TGTGCCAGCAGCGATAGGGGACCCCCTGGAGATGAGCAGTTCTTC. This sequence encodes CASSDRGPPGDEQFF.

This chain uses TRBV2 with TRBJ1-1; D call uncertain. Germline V lookup: CDR1 SNHLY, CDR2 FYNNEI. Trimming stripped 0 bases from V and 6 bases from J, with 8 bases between. There are 13 residues in the CDR3. CDR3 sequence: CASSEAGSPEAFF. The DNA of the CDR3 is TGTGCCAGCAGTGAAGCAGGGTCACCTGAAGCTTTCTTT.

The chain joins TRBV4-2 to TRBJ2-7, with 16 bases lining up with TRBD2. Germline CDR1 is LGHNA and CDR2 is YNFKEQ. This CDR3 is 18 amino acids long. V trimming: 3 bases; J trimming: 5 bases; junction bases outside the gene matches: 10. CDR3 amino acids: CASSQPPGLAGGMHEQYF. DNA for the CDR3: TGTGCCAGCAGCCAGCCGCCGGGACTAGCGGGAGGGATGCACGAGCAGTACTTC.

The chain combines TRBV19 with TRBJ2-7, with D perhaps TRBD2 (6 bases). Germline values: CDR1 LNHDA, CDR2 SQIVND (reference sequence). The CDR3 sequence is 13 residues long. The V end was cut by 6 bases, the J end by 3 bases, with 12 bases between. The CDR3 here is CASSRDSSYEQYF. CDR3 DNA: TGTGCCAGTAGCCGGGACTCCAGCTACGAGCAGTACTTC.

This clone has more than one count but fewer than ten. V and J are TRBV7-8 and TRBJ2-7, with 12 bases fitting TRBD2. This CDR3 has 16 amino acids. CDR1 and CDR2 (germline): SGHVS, FQNEAQ. V was clipped by 4 bases and J by 4 bases; unmatched bases: 8. The CDR3 reads CASSSRLAGDLYEQYF. CDR3 sequence (DNA): TGTGCCAGCAGCTCCCGACTAGCGGGAGATCTGTACGAGCAGTACTTC.